This TCR beta chain comes out of a study of ipilimumab plus nivolumab after autologous stem cell transplantation. Overall study context: Typical patient got roughly five ipilimumab doses and about eight nivolumab doses (median).

Measured with immunoSEQ multiplex PCR; TCRdb has only the in-frame clones, and not every one. The sample contains about 22,000 clones, roughly 69% of which appear only once. Checkpoint therapy with ipilimumab 1 mg/kg began 14 to 28 days after transplant. Patients got 3 mg/kg IV nivolumab weeks 1, 4, 7, 10, then biweekly through week 26. This TCR derives from a male donor with diffuse large B-cell lymphoma. Source: PBMCs, taken in a trial of ipilimumab plus nivolumab as post-transplant consolidation.

This CDR3 is CAWSGYGTGDADTQYF. CDR3 DNA: TGTGCCTGGAGTGGCTATGGGACAGGGGATGCAGATACGCAGTATTTT. The chain uses TRBV30 and TRBJ2-3; 10 nucleotides line up with TRBD1. The germline gives CDR1 GTSNPN, CDR2 SVGIG (reference sequence). The junction had 8 bases not matched to a gene; V was cut back by 1 base and J by 4 bases. There are 16 residues in the CDR3.